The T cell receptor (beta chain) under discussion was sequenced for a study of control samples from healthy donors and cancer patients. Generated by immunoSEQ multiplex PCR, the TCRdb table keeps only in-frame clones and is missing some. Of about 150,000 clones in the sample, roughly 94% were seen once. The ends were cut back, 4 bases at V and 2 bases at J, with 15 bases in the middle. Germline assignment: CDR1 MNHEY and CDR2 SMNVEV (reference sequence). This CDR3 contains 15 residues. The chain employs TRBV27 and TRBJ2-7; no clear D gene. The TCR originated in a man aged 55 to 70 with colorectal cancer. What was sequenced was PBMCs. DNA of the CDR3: TGTGCCAGCAGTTCGTCACTGAACTCGGCCTACGAGCAGTACTTC. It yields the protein CASSSSLNSAYEQYF.